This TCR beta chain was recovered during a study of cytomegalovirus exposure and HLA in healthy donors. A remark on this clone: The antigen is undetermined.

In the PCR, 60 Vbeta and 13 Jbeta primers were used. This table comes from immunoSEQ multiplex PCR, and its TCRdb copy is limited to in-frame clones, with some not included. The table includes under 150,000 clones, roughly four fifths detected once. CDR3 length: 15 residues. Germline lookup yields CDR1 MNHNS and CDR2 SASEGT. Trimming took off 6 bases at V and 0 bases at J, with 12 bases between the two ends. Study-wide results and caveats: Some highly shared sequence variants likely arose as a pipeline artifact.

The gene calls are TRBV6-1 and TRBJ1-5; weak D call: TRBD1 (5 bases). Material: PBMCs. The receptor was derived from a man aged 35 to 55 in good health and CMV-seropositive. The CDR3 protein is CASRGLRDSNQPQHF. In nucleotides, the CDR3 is TGTGCCAGCAGGGGGCTTCGAGATAGCAATCAGCCCCAGCATTTT.